This T cell receptor (beta chain) was obtained from a study of T cell responses to AZD1222 COVID-19 vaccine. General observations from the study: Vaccine-associated CD4 TCRs ranged over spike, dominating at 160-218 and 743-854. Mostly white British, mostly female donors; authors suggested clonal diversity may be underestimated. Reportedly, nearly half of unique spike TCRs recognized epitopes outside B.1.351/B.1.1.7 mutations.

The germline CDR1 and CDR2 sequences are SNHLY and FYNNEI. There are 13 residues in the CDR3. Trimming took off 3 bases at V and 4 bases at J, with 9 bases between the two ends. The repertoire was sequenced with immunoSEQ multiplex PCR; TCRdb's copy has only in-frame clones and lacks some. The repertoire has 150,000 or so clones, about nine tenths of them found once; the top ten carry roughly 1.2%. A few counts support this clone. Its matching antigen is unknown. The origin of this receptor is an adult who received the AZD1222 COVID-19 vaccine. The sequencing used peripheral blood, collected 28 days after the second AZD1222 dose. This chain links TRBV2 with TRBJ1-2; D uncertain. The DNA for the CDR3 is TGTGCCAGCAGTGATTTTGGGCCCTATGGCTACACCTTC. It specifies CASSDFGPYGYTF.